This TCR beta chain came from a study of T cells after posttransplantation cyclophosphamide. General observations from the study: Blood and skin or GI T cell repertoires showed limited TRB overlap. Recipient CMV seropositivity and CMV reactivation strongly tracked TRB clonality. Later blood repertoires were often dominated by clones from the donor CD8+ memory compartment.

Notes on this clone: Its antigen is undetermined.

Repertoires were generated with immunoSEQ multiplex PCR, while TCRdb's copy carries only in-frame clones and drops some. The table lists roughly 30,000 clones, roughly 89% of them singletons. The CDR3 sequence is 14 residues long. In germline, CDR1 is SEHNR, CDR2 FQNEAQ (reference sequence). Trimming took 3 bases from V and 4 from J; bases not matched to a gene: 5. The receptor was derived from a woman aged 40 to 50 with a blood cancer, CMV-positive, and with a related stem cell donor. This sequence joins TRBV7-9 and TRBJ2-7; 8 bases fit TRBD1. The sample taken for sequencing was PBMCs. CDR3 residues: CASSLKDRVYEQYF. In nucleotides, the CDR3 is TGTGCCAGCAGCTTGAAGGACAGGGTGTACGAGCAGTACTTC.